In its sample, the clone carrying this T cell receptor beta chain was seen many times. Its target is unknown. Germline lookup yields CDR1 MDHEN and CDR2 SYDVKM. V was clipped by 8 bases and J by 7 bases; unmatched bases: 12. This CDR3 has 16 amino acids. This record comes from a study of T cells in Graves' hyperthyroidism and ophthalmopathy. RNA transcripts were the template for amplifying TCR beta CDR3 regions. A first-round RT-PCR of the TCR CDR3 used the HTBI primer set. MiXCR, run by TCRdb on the multiplex PCR reads, gives a single entry per CDR3 protein. The table has some 300,000 distinct CDR3 sequences, roughly 20% seen once. Study outcomes and limitations: Most thyroid clonotypes that were expanded above 0.001 also turned up in blood.

Ophthalmopathy patients showed a Clinical Activity Score of at least 3, NOSPECS grade of at least 4 and duration under 3 months. Orbital computed tomography, thyroid ultrasound, serum thyroxine and TRAb, and clinical symptoms together informed the diagnoses. This rearrangement joins TRBV28 to TRBJ2-1; the match to TRBD2 covers 12 bases. This TCR derives from a man in his forties or fifties with Graves' ophthalmopathy. Sequenced material: blood. The CDR3: CASHEAETSGSNEQFF. The CDR3 DNA follows: TGTGCCAGCCACGAGGCAGAGACTAGCGGGAGTAATGAGCAGTTCTTC.